This T cell receptor (beta chain) was documented in a study of blood T cell repertoires in COVID-19. Study background: Acute-phase and convalescent COVID-19 samples originated in the United States, Italy and Spain. Nucleic acid was either cDNA or gDNA, and it came from T cells, B-cell-depleted T cells, or PBMCs.

Trimming pared 3 bases from V and 7 bases from J, leaving 16 bases between. Germline values: CDR1 LNHDA, CDR2 SQIVND (reference sequence). This CDR3 region has 15 residues. Generated by immunoSEQ multiplex PCR, the TCRdb table keeps only in-frame clones and is missing some. This sample carries thousands of clones, roughly 83% of them seen once, and the ten largest clones take approximately 19%. The chain couples TRBV19 to TRBJ2-1; the D is unclear. This receptor was taken from a human donor with active COVID-19. The donor label of this sample is uncertain. Sequencing input: peripheral blood. As DNA, the CDR3 is TGTGCCAGTAGTATCGATGGGCTGCCCTTAAATGAGCAGTTCTTC. Translating it yields CASSIDGLPLNEQFF. Supplemented by reference TRBV19 and TRBJ2-1, the full variable domain reads DGGITQSPKYLFRKEGQNVTLSCEQNLNHDAMYWYRQDPGQGLRLIYYSQIVNDFQKGDIAEGYSVSREKKESFPLTVTSAQKNPTAFYLCASSIDGLPLNEQFFGPGTRLTVL.